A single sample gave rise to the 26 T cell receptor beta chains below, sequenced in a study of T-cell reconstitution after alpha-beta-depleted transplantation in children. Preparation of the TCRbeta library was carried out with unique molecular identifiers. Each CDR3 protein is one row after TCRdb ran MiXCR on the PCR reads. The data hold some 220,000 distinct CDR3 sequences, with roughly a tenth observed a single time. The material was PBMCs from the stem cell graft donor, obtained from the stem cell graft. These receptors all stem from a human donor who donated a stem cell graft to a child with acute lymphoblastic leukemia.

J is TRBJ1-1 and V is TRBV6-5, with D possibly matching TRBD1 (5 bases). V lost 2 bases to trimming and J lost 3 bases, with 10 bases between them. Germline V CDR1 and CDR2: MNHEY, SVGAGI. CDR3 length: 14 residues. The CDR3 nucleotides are TGTGCCAGCAGTTACGCGCAGGGAGACACTGAAGCTTTCTTT. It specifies CASSYAQGDTEAFF.

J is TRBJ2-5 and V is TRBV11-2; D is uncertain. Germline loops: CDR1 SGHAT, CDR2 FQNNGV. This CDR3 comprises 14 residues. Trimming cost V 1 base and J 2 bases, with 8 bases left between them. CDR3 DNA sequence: TGTGCCAGCAGCTTAGGCCGAGTTCAAGAGACCCAGTACTTC. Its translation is CASSLGRVQETQYF.

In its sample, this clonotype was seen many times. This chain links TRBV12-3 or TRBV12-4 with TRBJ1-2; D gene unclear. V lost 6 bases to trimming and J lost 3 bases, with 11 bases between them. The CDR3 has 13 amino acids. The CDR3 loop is CASSSPGYYGYTF. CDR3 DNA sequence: TGTGCCAGCAGCTCGCCGGGATACTATGGCTACACCTTC.

The CDR3 is CASSLQPRGPRGTDTQYF. In DNA, the CDR3 is TGCGCCAGCAGCTTGCAACCACGGGGCCCTCGGGGCACAGATACGCAGTATTTT. The chain employs TRBV5-1 and TRBJ2-3; D tentatively fits TRBD1 or TRBD2 (5 bases each). Germline V gene sequence: CDR1 SGHRS, CDR2 YFSETQ. The CDR3 spans 18 residues. The germline V and J ends were trimmed by 1 base and 1 base, with 19 bases remaining between them.

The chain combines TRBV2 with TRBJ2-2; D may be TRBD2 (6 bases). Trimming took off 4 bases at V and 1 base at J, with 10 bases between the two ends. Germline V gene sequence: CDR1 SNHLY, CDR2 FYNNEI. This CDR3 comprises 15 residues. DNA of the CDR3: TGTGCCAGCAGTGGGGATAGCGGGAACACCGGGGAGCTGTTTTTT. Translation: CASSGDSGNTGELFF.

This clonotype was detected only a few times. CDR3 in amino acids: CAISESEGYEQYF. In nucleotides, the CDR3 is TGTGCCATCAGTGAGTCTGAAGGGTACGAGCAGTACTTC. J is TRBJ2-7 and V is TRBV10-3; no clear D gene. V was shortened by 0 bases and J by 4 bases, with 7 bases between the two germline ends. CDR1 and CDR2 (germline): ENHRY, SYGVKD. There are 13 residues in the CDR3.

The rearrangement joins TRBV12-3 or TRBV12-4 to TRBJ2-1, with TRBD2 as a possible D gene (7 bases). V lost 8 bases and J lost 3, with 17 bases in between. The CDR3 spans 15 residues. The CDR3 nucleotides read TGTGCCAGCCGGGGGGCGGGGGCGAACTACAATGAGCAGTTCTTC. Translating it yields CASRGAGANYNEQFF.

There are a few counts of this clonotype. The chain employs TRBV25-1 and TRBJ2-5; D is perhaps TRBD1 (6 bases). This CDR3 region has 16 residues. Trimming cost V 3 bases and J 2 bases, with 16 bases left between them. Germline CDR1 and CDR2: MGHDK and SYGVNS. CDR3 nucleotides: TGTGCCAGCAGTGACTGGGGGATTGGGACACAAGAGACCCAGTACTTC. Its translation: CASSDWGIGTQETQYF.

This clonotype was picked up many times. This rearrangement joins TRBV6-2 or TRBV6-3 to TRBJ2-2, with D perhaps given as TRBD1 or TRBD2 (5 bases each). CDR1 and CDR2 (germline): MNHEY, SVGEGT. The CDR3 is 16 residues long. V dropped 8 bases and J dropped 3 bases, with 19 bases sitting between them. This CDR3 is CASWGRRPGYTGELFF. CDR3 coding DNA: TGTGCCAGCTGGGGACGGAGGCCCGGGTACACCGGGGAGCTGTTTTTT.

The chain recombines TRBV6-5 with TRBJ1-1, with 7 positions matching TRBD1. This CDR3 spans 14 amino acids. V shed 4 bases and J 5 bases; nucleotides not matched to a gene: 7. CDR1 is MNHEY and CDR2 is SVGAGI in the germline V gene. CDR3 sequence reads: CASSFDREGTEAFF. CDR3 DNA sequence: TGTGCCAGCAGTTTCGACAGGGAAGGGACTGAAGCTTTCTTT.

In DNA, the CDR3 is TGTGCCAGCAGCCAAGGGGAAGGACAGCCCCAGCATTTT. Translated: CASSQGEGQPQHF. The chain carries TRBV3-1 and TRBJ1-5, with D hard to call. CDR3 length: 13 residues. Germline CDR1 is LGHDT and CDR2 is YNNKEL (reference sequence). Trimming took 1 base from V and 7 from J, leaving 8 bases between them.

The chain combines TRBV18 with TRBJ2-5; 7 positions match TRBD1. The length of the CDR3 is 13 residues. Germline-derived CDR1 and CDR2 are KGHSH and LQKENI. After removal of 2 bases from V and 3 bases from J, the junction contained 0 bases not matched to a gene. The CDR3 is CASSPDREETQYF. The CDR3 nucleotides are TGTGCCAGCTCACCAGACAGGGAAGAGACCCAGTACTTC. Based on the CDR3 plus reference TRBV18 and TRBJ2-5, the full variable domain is NAGVMQNPRHLVRRRGQEARLRCSPMKGHSHVYWYRQLPEEGLKFMVYLQKENIIDESGMPKERFSAEFPKEGPSILRIQQVVRGDSAAYFCASSPDREETQYFGPGTRLLVL.

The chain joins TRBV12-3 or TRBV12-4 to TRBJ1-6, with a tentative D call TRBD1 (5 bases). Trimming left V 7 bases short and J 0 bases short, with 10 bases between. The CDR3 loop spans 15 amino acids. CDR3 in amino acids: CASKLDSSYNSPLHF. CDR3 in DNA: TGTGCCAGCAAACTAGACAGCTCCTATAATTCACCCCTCCACTTT.

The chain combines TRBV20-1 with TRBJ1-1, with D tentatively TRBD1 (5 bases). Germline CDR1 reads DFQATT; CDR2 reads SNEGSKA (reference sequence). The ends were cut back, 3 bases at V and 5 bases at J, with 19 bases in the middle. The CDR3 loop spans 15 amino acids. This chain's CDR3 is CSASAQVGAGTEAFF. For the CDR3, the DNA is TGCAGTGCTAGTGCCCAGGTAGGGGCTGGTACTGAAGCTTTCTTT.

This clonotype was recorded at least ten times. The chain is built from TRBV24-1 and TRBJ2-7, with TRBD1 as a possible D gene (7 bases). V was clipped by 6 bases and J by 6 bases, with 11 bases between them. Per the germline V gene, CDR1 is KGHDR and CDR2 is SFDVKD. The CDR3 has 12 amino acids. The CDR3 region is CATSPGGFEQYF. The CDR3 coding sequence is TGTGCCACCAGTCCAGGGGGGTTCGAGCAGTACTTC.

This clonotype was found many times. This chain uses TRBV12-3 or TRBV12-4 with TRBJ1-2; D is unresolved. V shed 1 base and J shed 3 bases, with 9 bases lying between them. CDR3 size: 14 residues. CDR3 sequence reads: CASSLGSGDYGYTF. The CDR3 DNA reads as TGTGCCAGCAGTTTAGGGTCAGGAGACTATGGCTACACCTTC.

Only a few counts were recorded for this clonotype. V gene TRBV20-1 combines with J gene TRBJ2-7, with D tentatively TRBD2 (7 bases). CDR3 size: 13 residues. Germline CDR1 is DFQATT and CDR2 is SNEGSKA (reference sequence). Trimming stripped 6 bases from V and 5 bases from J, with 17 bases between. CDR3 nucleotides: TGCAGTGCCCGATTGGGGGGGCTTAACGAGCAGTACTTC. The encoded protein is CSARLGGLNEQYF.

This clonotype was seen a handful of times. CDR3 bases: TGTGCCAGCAGCCGGGTGGGGGGCTCCTCCTACGAGCAGTACTTC. Encoded protein: CASSRVGGSSYEQYF. This chain connects TRBV5-5 to TRBJ2-7, with D possibly called TRBD1 or TRBD2 (6 bases each). V lost 4 bases to trimming and J lost 0 bases, with 14 bases between them. The CDR3 totals 15 residues. CDR1 and CDR2 from the germline V gene are SGHKS and YYEKEE (reference sequence).

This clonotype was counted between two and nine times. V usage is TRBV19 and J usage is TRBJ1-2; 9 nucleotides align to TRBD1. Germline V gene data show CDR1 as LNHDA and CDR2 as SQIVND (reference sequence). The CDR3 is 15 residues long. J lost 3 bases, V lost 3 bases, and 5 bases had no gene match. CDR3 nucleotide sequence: TGTGCCAGTAGTATTAGTCGGACAGGGGACTATGGCTACACCTTC. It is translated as CASSISRTGDYGYTF.

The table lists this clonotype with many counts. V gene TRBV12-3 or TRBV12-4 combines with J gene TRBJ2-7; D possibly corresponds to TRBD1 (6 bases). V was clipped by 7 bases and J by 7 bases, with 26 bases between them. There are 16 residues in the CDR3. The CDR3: CASTDRRLQGSREQYF. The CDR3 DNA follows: TGTGCCAGCACCGACCGAAGATTACAGGGTTCGAGGGAGCAGTACTTC.

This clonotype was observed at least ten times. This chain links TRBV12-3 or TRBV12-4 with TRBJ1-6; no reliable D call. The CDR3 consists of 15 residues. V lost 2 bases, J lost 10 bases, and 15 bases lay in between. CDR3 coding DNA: TGTGCCAGCAGTTTATCCGGGTTTGGCGGCTCACCCCTCCACTTT. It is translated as CASSLSGFGGSPLHF.

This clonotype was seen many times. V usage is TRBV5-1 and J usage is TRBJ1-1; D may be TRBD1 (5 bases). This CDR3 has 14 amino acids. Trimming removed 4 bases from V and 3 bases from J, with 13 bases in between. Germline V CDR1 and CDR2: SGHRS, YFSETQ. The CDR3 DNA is TGCGCCAGCAGCACCCCGGGGGAGTACACTGAAGCTTTCTTT. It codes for CASSTPGEYTEAFF.

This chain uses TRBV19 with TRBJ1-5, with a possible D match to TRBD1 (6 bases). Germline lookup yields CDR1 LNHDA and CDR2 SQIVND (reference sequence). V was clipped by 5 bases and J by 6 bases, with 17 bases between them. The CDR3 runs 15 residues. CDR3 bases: TGTGCCAGTAGTGACGGTCCCAGGGGCCGTCAGCCCCAGCATTTT. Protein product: CASSDGPRGRQPQHF.

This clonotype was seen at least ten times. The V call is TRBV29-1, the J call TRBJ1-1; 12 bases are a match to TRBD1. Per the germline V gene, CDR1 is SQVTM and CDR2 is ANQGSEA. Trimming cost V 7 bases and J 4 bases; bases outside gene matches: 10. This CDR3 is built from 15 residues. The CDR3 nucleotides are TGCAGCGACAACCCAAGGGACAGGGGGCCCACTGAAGCTTTCTTT. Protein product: CSDNPRDRGPTEAFF.

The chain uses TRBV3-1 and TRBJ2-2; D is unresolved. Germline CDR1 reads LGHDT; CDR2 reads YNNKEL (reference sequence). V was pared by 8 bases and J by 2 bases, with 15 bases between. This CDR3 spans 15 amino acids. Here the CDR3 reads CASCLRQFNTGELFF. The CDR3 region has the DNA TGTGCCAGCTGCCTACGGCAGTTCAACACCGGGGAGCTGTTTTTT.

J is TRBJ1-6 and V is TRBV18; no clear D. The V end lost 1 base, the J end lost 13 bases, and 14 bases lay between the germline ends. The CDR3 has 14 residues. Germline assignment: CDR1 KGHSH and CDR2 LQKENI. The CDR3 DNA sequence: TGTGCCAGCTCACCACGGGTTCCGCCCCGGCCCCTCCACTTT. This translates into CASSPRVPPRPLHF.